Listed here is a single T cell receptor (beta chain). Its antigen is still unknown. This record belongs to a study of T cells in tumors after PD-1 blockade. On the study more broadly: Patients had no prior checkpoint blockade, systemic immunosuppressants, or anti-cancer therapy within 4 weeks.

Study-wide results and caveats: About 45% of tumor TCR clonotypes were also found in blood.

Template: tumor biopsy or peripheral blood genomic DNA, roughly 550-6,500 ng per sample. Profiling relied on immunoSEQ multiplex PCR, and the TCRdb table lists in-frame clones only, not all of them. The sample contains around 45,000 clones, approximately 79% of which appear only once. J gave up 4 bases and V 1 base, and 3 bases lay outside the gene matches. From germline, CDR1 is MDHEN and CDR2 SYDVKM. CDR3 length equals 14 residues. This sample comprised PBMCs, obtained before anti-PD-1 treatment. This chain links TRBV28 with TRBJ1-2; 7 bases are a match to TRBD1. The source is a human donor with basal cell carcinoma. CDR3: CASSLSQGRYGYTF. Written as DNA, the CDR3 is TGTGCCAGCAGTTTATCACAGGGGCGCTATGGCTACACCTTC.